The clone carrying this T cell receptor beta chain has a count of ten or more. This specimen comes from a study of neurological immune-mediated disorders. TCRdb re-derived calls from the 5' RACE reads in MiXCR, one entry per CDR3 protein. The table lists fewer than 35,000 distinct CDR3 sequences, around 3.2% of them singletons. With 4 bases removed from V and 6 bases from J, the gap between germline ends came to 16 bases. Germline loops: CDR1 LGHNA, CDR2 YSLEER. The CDR3 runs 14 residues. The TCR comes from a woman aged 25 to 39 with multiple sclerosis. Sequenced: PBMCs. The chain combines TRBV4-3 with TRBJ2-7; D tentatively fits TRBD1 or TRBD2 (6 bases each). The CDR3 DNA reads TGCGCCAGCAGCCCGGGGGCTAAGGCCTCCGAGCAGTACTTC. Residues: CASSPGAKASEQYF.